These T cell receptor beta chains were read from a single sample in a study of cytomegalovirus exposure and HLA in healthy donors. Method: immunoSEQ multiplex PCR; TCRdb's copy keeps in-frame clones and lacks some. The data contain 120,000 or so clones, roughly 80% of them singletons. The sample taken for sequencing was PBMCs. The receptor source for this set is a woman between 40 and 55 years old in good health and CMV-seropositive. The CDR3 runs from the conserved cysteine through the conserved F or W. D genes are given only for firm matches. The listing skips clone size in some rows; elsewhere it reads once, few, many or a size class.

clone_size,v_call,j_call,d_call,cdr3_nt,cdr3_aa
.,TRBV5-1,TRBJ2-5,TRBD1,TGCGCCAGCAGCTTGCGGACAGGGTTGAGGGAAGAGACCCAGTACTTC,CASSLRTGLREETQYF
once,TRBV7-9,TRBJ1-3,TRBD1,TGTGCCAGCAGCCTAGAGGGACAGAAGTTCGCCACCATATATTTT,CASSLEGQKFATIYF
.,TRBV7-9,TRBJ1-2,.,TGTGCCAGCAGCTTAGAAGGCTTGTGGACAACTAACTATGGCTACACCTTC,CASSLEGLWTTNYGYTF
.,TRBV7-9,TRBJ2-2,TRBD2,TGTGCCAGCAGTATACCGGGACTAGCGGGGGGTTACACCGGGGAGCTGTTTTTT,CASSIPGLAGGYTGELFF
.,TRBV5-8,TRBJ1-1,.,TGTGCCAGCAGCTTGGTAGGGAAGGGGACTGAAGCTTTCTTT,CASSLVGKGTEAFF
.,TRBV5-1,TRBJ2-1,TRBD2,TGCGCCAGCAGCTTGGCCACTAGCGGGGGGCTTGGCCCCTCGTTCTTC,CASSLATSGGLGPSFF
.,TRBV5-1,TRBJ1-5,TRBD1,TGCGCCAGCAGCATGGACGGCCAGGGGGGTCAGCCCCAGCATTTT,CASSMDGQGGQPQHF
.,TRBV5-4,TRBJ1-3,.,TGTGCCAGCAGCTTGGAATCCGGGGGCTCTGGAAACACCATATATTTT,CASSLESGGSGNTIYF
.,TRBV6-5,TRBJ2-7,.,TGTGCCAGCAGTTACATCTCCAGACTCCCCTACGAGCAGTACTTC,CASSYISRLPYEQYF
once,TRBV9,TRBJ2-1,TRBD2,TGTGCCAGCGGGACTAGTCCATTCTTC,CASGTSPFF
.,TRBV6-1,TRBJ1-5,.,TGTGCCAGCAGTGAGGGCAGGGGCAATCAGCCCCAGCATTTT,CASSEGRGNQPQHF
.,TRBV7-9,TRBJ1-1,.,TGTGCCAGCAGCCTAATCAGGGGAACATATTCGATTAAAGCTTTCTTT,CASSLIRGTYSIKAFF
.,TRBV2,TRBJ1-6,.,TGTGCCAGCAGTGCGGGATCCGAGGTGTCACCCCTCCACTTT,CASSAGSEVSPLHF
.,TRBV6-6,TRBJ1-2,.,TGTGCCAGCAGTTTCGCCCAGGGGATAGCTGGCTACACCTTC,CASSFAQGIAGYTF
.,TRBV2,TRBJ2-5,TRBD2,TGTGCCAGCATGCCCACTAGCGGGGAGACCAAGACCCAGTACTTC,CASMPTSGETKTQYF
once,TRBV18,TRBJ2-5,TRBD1,TGTGCCAGCTCACCGGACAGGGAAGAGACCCAGTACTTC,CASSPDREETQYF
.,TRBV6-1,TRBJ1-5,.,TGTGCCAGCAGTGCCAGGAGGGATCAGCCCCAGCATTTT,CASSARRDQPQHF
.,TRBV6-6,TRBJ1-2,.,TGTGCCAGCAGTTACTCAGGGGCCAGGTATGGCTACACCTTC,CASSYSGARYGYTF
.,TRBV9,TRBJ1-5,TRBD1,TGTGCCAGCAGCCCGCGGACAGGGGGCGATCAGCCCCAGCATTTT,CASSPRTGGDQPQHF
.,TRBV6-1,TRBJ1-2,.,TGTGCCAGCAGTGAAGCGCAAGGGGTGAATCTAAATGGCTACACCTTC,CASSEAQGVNLNGYTF
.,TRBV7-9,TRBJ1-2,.,TGTGCCAGCAGCTTAGACATCTATGGCTACACCTTC,CASSLDIYGYTF
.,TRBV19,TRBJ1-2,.,TGTGCCAGTAGTGCCCAGCGCTCTTACTATGGCTACACCTTC,CASSAQRSYYGYTF
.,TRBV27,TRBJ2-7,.,TGTGCCAGCAGTCCCACAGCCTACGAGCAGTACTTC,CASSPTAYEQYF
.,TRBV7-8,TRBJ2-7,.,TGTGCCAGCAGTCGACGGTTAGCGCGGCAGGACTTACGCTACGAGCAGTACTTC,CASSRRLARQDLRYEQYF
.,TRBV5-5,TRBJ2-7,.,TGTGCCAGCAGCTGGGCGGGACAGTCTGGGTTGCAGTACTTC,CASSWAGQSGLQYF
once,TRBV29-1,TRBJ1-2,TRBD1,TGCAGCGTCCCGGGACAGGGCCCTAGATTACATGGCTACACCTTC,CSVPGQGPRLHGYTF
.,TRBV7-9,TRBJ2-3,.,TGTGCCAGCAGTCGAGAGGGGGTTGCAGATACGCAGTATTTT,CASSREGVADTQYF
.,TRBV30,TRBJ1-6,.,TGTGCCTGGAGTGCTTCGACAGTAACCACACCCCTCCACTTT,CAWSASTVTTPLHF
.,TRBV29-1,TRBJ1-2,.,TGCAGCGTTGAAGATCAAATACCGCCTATCAACTATGCCTACACCTTC,CSVEDQIPPINYAYTF
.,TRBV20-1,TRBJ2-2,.,TGCAGTGCTGACAGCACCGGGGAGCTGTTTTTT,CSADSTGELFF
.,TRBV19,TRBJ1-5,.,TGTGCCAGTAGCCCTCCCAGGGTGCGGGGGCCCCAGCATTTT,CASSPPRVRGPQHF
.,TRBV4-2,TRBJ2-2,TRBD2,TGTGCCAGCAGCCAAGAGTTCGTTGTCATAGGTAAAGGACTAGCGGCCGGGGAGCTGTTTTTT,CASSQEFVVIGKGLAAGELFF
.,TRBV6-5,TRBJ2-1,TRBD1,TGTGCCAGCAGACCCTGGGACAGGGAATACAATGAGCAGTTCTTC,CASRPWDREYNEQFF
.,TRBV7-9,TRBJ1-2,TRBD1,TGTGCCAGCAGACAGGCAGGGGGAGGTGGCTACACCTTC,CASRQAGGGGYTF
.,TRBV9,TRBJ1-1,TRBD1,TGTGCCAGCAGCGGAGGGGGCTGGACTGAAGCTTTCTTT,CASSGGGWTEAFF
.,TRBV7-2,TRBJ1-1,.,TGTGCCAGCAGCTTAGGGCAGAACACTGAAGCTTTCTTT,CASSLGQNTEAFF
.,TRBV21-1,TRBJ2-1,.,TGTGCCAGCAAACTAGCGGGCTACGGGGGCAATGAGCAGTTCTTC,CASKLAGYGGNEQFF
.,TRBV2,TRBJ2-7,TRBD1,TGTGCCATCGACAGGGAGAGGAACGAGCAGTACTTC,CAIDRERNEQYF
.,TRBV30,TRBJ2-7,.,TGTGCCTGGAGTCGGGGGGCACTCTACGAGCAGTACTTC,CAWSRGALYEQYF
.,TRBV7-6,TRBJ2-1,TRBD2,TGTGCCAGCAGCACCAGGACTAGCGGGGGGCATGAGCAGTTCTTC,CASSTRTSGGHEQFF
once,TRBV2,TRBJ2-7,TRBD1,TGTGCCAGCAGTGAGTGGACAGGGGGCTCCGAGCAGTACTTC,CASSEWTGGSEQYF
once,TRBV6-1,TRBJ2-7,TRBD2,TGTGCCAGCAGTGAGTCCTGGGGGGGCGAGCAGTACTTC,CASSESWGGEQYF
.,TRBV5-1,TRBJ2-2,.,TGCGCCAGCAGGGTTAGGGGCACCCCGAACACCGGGGAGCTGTTTTTT,CASRVRGTPNTGELFF
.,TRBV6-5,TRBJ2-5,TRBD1,TGTGCCAGCAGTTACCAGGGGGATCTCCAAGAGACCCAGTACTTC,CASSYQGDLQETQYF
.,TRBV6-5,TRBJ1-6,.,TGTGCCAGCAGAGAGGGGGGGGATAATTCACCCCTCCACTTT,CASREGGDNSPLHF
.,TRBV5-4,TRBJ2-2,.,TGTGCCAGCAGCCCCGACCTTGACTCACGGAACACCGGGGAGCTGTTTTTT,CASSPDLDSRNTGELFF
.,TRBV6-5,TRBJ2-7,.,TGTGCCAGCAGTAGGCAGGGGATTACGTCCTACGAGCAGTACTTC,CASSRQGITSYEQYF
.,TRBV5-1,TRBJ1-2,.,TGCGCCAGCAGCTTGACAGCGGATGGCTACACCTTC,CASSLTADGYTF
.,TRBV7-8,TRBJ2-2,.,TGTGCCAGCAGCCGACAACCGCCCGGCGTGGCCGGGGAGCTGTTTTTT,CASSRQPPGVAGELFF